One T cell receptor beta chain is described in this entry. The sample originates from a study of cytomegalovirus exposure and HLA in healthy donors. TCRdb keeps only in-frame clones here, not all; method: immunoSEQ multiplex PCR. The sample includes around 71,000 clones, around 95% of them seen just once. The V gene lost 0 bases and the J gene lost 4 bases, with 13 bases spanning the gap. CDR3 length: 15 residues. The V gene's germline CDR1 is LNHNV and CDR2 YYDKDF (reference sequence). The chain joins TRBV15 to TRBJ2-7, with D possibly being TRBD2 (5 bases). Specimen: PBMCs. The TCR originated in a man between 18 and 35 years old in good health and CMV-seropositive. As DNA, the CDR3 is TGTGCCACCAGCAGAGATGAGGGAATCCAATACGAGCAGTACTTC. Translating gives CATSRDEGIQYEQYF.